This TCR beta chain was captured by sequencing in a study of graft-versus-host responses after intestinal transplantation (dated by TCRdb to the early 2020s). Some background on the complete study: The transplants that recipients received were multivisceral, liver-intestinal, or isolated intestinal. Every recipient was given anti-thymocyte globulin induction, then maintenance tacrolimus and steroids for roughly 3 years. Bulk TCR-beta CDR3 sequencing was used to track graft-versus-host and host-versus-graft alloreactive T cell clones in the graft, circulation and bone marrow after intestinal transplantation. Alloreactive clones were identified by sequencing pre-transplant mixed lymphocyte reaction products and comparing these products with unstimulated pre-transplant donor and recipient T cells. The cohort enrolled about two dozen intestinal transplant recipients, one of whom was a retransplant, and a few patients without pretransplant specimens were excluded. A peak of at least 4% donor T cells among recipient peripheral blood mononuclear cells was the definition used for donor T cell macrochimerism. Rather than being sequenced by the commercial service, samples from a few later patients were sequenced in-house on an Illumina MiSeq and processed with MiXCR.

Including the terminal cysteine and phenylalanine, the CDR3 comprises 19 residues. Only the CDR3 DNA is retained, 57 bases long and in frame from the first base. Trimming accounts for 0 bases at V and 0 bases at J, while the number of junction bases matched to no gene is 9. CDR1 and CDR2, looked up from the germline V gene, are LGHNA and YNFKEQ. About this clone itself: The antigen it binds to is not known. Base qualities are not provided; no much larger clone lies one nucleotide away.

Library creation used the immunoSEQ multiplex PCR assay. For most patients, genomic DNA was isolated using the Qiagen DNeasy Blood and Tissue Kit and was shipped frozen to Adaptive Biotechnologies for TCR sequencing. High-throughput TCR-beta CDR3 sequencing of genomic DNA from most patients was performed by Adaptive Biotechnologies. In the authors' own workflow: Adaptive's ImmunoSEQ software was the source of the TCR sequencing data for about 20 patients, while a few other patients were processed with MiXCR and VDJtools. CD4 versus CD8 sorting errors were corrected by removing sequences found in both subsets at a frequency ratio below 5:1. CDR3 nucleotide sequences shared between donor and recipient were removed because the origin of such sequences could not be assigned. At least 2-fold expansion over unstimulated cells and a minimum CFSE-low frequency of 0.002% (template counts) or 0.001% (read counts) were required for clones to be classified as alloreactive. Clones detected in sequenced pre-transplant spleen, lymph node, or MLR CFSE-low populations of the donor or recipient were defined as mappable. Cumulative frequency of alloreactive clones was calculated as a percentage of all sequences weighted by copy number. TCRdb stores this immuneACCESS table with in-frame sequences only. Part of the clones is absent; in the studies checked, under half of the shortfall reflects unresolved V genes, and no reason is known for the rest. The DNA gave D and trimming, while V, J and clone size come from that table. This sample comprises 65,000 to 90,000 clones, under 95% of them detected only once. The ten largest clones represent 7.6% of the sample.

Results the study describes overall, beyond this receptor: GvH clones turned up in recipient bone marrow, with some appearing earlier in ileal mucosa or blood, a pattern consistent with an intestinal mucosal origin. Early after transplant, peak levels of circulating GvH clones were associated with declines in HvG clones. The relatively low number and heterogeneity of intestinal transplant patients limited the conclusions. In patients with donor T cell macrochimerism, the allografts had high GvH to HvG T cell clonal ratios.

What this sample's time point label stands for: cells obtained before transplantation from donor or recipient. CD3+CD4+ and CD3+CD8+ populations were FACS-sorted from unstimulated pre-transplant donor and recipient cells taken from spleen or lymph nodes. This chain joins TRBV4-2 to TRBJ1-1; 11 bases in the junction line up with TRBD1. This clonotype was obtained from a human donor who was the organ donor for an intestinal transplant. The sample consisted of unstimulated CD8+ T cells sorted from spleen or lymph node cells, taken before transplant. Read as DNA, the sequence is TGTGCCAGCAGCCAAGATCGGATGGGACAGGGGGTCATGAACACTGAAGCTTTCTTT. Its protein reads: CASSQDRMGQGVMNTEAFF.